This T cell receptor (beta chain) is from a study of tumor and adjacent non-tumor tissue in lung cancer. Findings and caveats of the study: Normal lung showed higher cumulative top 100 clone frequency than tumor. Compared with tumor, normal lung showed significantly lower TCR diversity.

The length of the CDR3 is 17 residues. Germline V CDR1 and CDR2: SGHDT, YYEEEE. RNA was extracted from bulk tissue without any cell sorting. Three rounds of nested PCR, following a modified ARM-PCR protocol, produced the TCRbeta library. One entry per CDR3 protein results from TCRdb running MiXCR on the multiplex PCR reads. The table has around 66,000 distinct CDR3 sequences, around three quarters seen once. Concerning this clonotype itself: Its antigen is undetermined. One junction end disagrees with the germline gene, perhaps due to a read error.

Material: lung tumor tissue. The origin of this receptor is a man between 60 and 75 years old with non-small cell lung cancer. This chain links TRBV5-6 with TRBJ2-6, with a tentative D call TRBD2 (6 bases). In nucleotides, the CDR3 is TGTGCCAGCTGGGGTTGGGCTTGGGACTCTGGGGCTAACGTCCTGACTTTC. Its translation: CASWGWAWDSGANVLTF.